This TCR beta chain was sequenced for a study of T cell changes during pregnancy in multiple sclerosis. Data came from immunoSEQ multiplex PCR; TCRdb stores just in-frame clones and leaves some out. The sample has approximately 28,000 clones; roughly 90% are singletons. Germline CDR1 SGHTA, CDR2 FQGNSA. Trimming removed 5 bases from V and 6 bases from J; junction bases left unmatched: 6. The CDR3 spans 13 residues. The TCR comes from a female donor with multiple sclerosis, enrolled in a pregnancy study. The sequencing here drew on CD8+ T cells from peripheral blood mononuclear cells, taken in the second trimester of pregnancy. The chain uses TRBV7-2 and TRBJ2-7; 8 bases match TRBD1. CDR3 bases: TGTGCCAGCAGCCCGAGGACAGGGCGCGAGCAGTACTTC. Its protein product is CASSPRTGREQYF.